This record looks at one T cell receptor (beta chain) sequence and its context. This record comes from a study of blood T cell repertoires in COVID-19. As for the study in general: COVID-19 samples, acute and convalescent, were from the United States, Italy and Spain.

Original methodology: Reference gene primer amplification yielded estimated nucleated cell counts. Some clones are missing from TCRdb's copy, which holds only in-frame ones; the method was immunoSEQ multiplex PCR. V and J calls and clone size are as listed in that table; D and trimming were resolved from the DNA. The repertoire holds more than 10,000 clones, with approximately 88% as singletons. The sample comprised peripheral blood. The receptor comes from a human donor in a cohort sampled during active COVID-19.

CDR3: CASSHHAGLGANVLTF. DNA of the CDR3: TGTGCCAGCAGCCACCACGCGGGTTTGGGGGCCAACGTCCTGACTTTC. The chain uses TRBV3-1 (or the pseudogene TRBV3-2) and TRBJ2-6; TRBD2 is a possible D gene (5 bases). V lost 3 bases and J 4 bases, leaving 13 bases between the germline ends. This CDR3 is built from 16 residues. The V gene's germline CDR1 is LGHDT and CDR2 YNNKEL (reference sequence).